These 8 T cell receptor beta chains were sequenced from one sample in a study of T cell responses to AZD1222 COVID-19 vaccine. The data were produced by immunoSEQ multiplex PCR, yet TCRdb's version contains in-frame clones alone and is incomplete. The sample has some 120,000 clones, about 90% seen once; the top ten hold around 10%. This specimen was peripheral blood, taken on day 0 of AZD1222 vaccination. Receptor source: an adult in good health.

The chain employs TRBV5-1 and TRBJ2-7, with 9 positions matching TRBD1. The germline V gene has CDR1 SGHRS and CDR2 YFSETQ. J lost 2 bases, V lost 3 bases, and 3 bases had no gene match. The CDR3 length is 14 residues. CDR3 sequence: CASSSGTGTYEQYF. The CDR3 bases are TGCGCCAGCAGCTCCGGGACAGGGACCTACGAGCAGTACTTC.

The CDR3, as DNA: TGCGCCAGCAGCTTAAGGGGGGATTCACCCCTCCACTTT. It translates to CASSLRGDSPLHF. This chain connects TRBV5-1 to TRBJ1-6; maybe TRBD1 (6 bases). V shed 2 bases and J shed 8 bases, with 8 bases lying between them. Germline V CDR1 and CDR2: SGHRS, YFSETQ. The CDR3 runs to 13 residues.

The chain joins TRBV28 to TRBJ2-7, with 9 nucleotides matching TRBD1. Trimming removed 5 bases from V and 4 bases from J; junction bases left unmatched: 9. The CDR3 runs to 15 residues. Germline CDR1 MDHEN, CDR2 SYDVKM. The CDR3 here is CASSTAGTGSYEQYF. The CDR3 region has the DNA TGTGCCAGCAGTACCGCCGGGACAGGGAGTTACGAGCAGTACTTC. Combining the CDR3 with reference TRBV28 and TRBJ2-7 gives the whole variable domain DVKVTQSSRYLVKRTGEKVFLECVQDMDHENMFWYRQDPGLGLRLIYFSYDVKMKEKGDIPEGYSVSREKKERFSLILESASTNQTSMYLCASSTAGTGSYEQYFGPGTRLTVT.

This chain uses TRBV13 with TRBJ2-7; D is unresolved. The V and J ends lost 5 bases and 0 bases respectively, with 11 bases between them. CDR1 and CDR2 from the germline V gene are PRHDT and FYEKMQ (reference sequence). This CDR3 spans 14 amino acids. In DNA form, the CDR3 reads TGTGCCAGCAGCCCGAGACCGAGCTCCTACGAGCAGTACTTC. The encoded protein is CASSPRPSSYEQYF. Full variable domain (remainder filled in from reference TRBV13 and TRBJ2-7): AAGVIQSPRHLIKEKRETATLKCYPIPRHDTVYWYQQGPGQDPQFLISFYEKMQSDKGSIPDRFSAQQFSDYHSELNMSSLELGDSALYFCASSPRPSSYEQYFGPGTRLTVT.

This sequence joins TRBV18 and TRBJ2-7, with D tentatively TRBD1 (6 bases). Germline-derived CDR1 and CDR2 are KGHSH and LQKENI. V was pared by 6 bases and J by 0 bases, with 12 bases between. This CDR3 spans 14 amino acids. The CDR3 sequence: CASSKSDSSYEQYF. The CDR3 DNA reads as TGTGCCAGCTCTAAATCGGACAGCTCCTACGAGCAGTACTTC.

The chain carries TRBV19 and TRBJ2-5; D may be TRBD1 or TRBD2 (5 bases each). The CDR3 is 17 residues long. CDR1 LNHDA and CDR2 SQIVND come from the germline V gene (reference sequence). Trimming left V 1 base short and J 5 bases short, with 20 bases between. The CDR3 loop is CASSIVWDVQGGETQYF. In DNA, the CDR3 is TGTGCCAGTAGTATAGTTTGGGACGTCCAAGGTGGGGAGACCCAGTACTTC.

The table lists this clone with a count of one. This chain joins TRBV28 and TRBJ2-1; 11 bases are shared with TRBD2. V lost 10 bases and J lost 5; bases outside the gene matches: 4. Germline-derived CDR1 and CDR2 are MDHEN and SYDVKM. The CDR3 runs 13 residues. CDR3 residues: CATLAGGNNEQFF. The CDR3 DNA reads TGTGCCACTCTAGCGGGAGGAAACAATGAGCAGTTCTTC.

The table lists this clone with a count of one. This chain joins TRBV7-9 and TRBJ2-7; D ambiguous. V was trimmed by 6 bases and J by 3 bases, leaving 12 bases between them. CDR1 is SEHNR and CDR2 is FQNEAQ in the germline V gene (reference sequence). This CDR3 comprises 13 residues. The CDR3 nucleotides are TGTGCCAGCAGTCCCCGTGGCGGCTACGAGCAGTACTTC. The encoded protein is CASSPRGGYEQYF.